Sequencing of this T cell receptor beta chain was carried out in a study of PD-L1 blockade in urothelial cancer. Study-wide background: Male sex and bladder-origin urothelial cancer were recorded for twenty-five of 29 patients. Blood underwent analysis 3 weeks (second dose) and 6 weeks after treatment began.

Germline V lookup: CDR1 MDHEN, CDR2 SYDVKM. CDR3 size: 17 residues. V lost 1 base, J lost 1 base, and 7 bases stayed unmatched. Each patient supplied 1 to 8 pretreatment and on-treatment samples. Profiled with immunoSEQ multiplex PCR; TCRdb holds only in-frame clones, not every one. The table shows more than 70,000 clones, with less than 90% occurring only once. The chain carries TRBV28 and TRBJ2-3, with TRBD1 matching 8 bases. The specimen comprised PBMCs, sampled around atezolizumab (anti-PD-L1) treatment. The clonotype was recovered from a man in his fifties or sixties with urothelial cancer. The CDR3 is CASSLLGWDRRTDTQYF. CDR3 DNA: TGTGCCAGCAGTTTATTGGGCTGGGACAGGCGCACAGATACGCAGTATTTT.